The clone carrying this T cell receptor (beta chain) was observed many times. No antigen is known for it. This entry belongs to a study of T-cell reconstitution after alpha-beta-depleted transplantation in children. Notes on the study in general: Where alpha-beta T cells came from about two months after transplant was reportedly several hundred expanded graft clones. One year post-transplant, T-cell counts and diversity were largely derived from T cells produced anew. Surviving recipient T cells and thymic progenitors underlay high day-60 TCRbeta diversity in some patients.

This CDR3 is 16 amino acids long. The germline gives CDR1 DFQATT, CDR2 SNEGSKA (reference sequence). Trimming cost V 3 bases and J 8 bases; bases outside gene matches: 12. Unique molecular identifiers were incorporated during preparation of the TCRbeta library. TCRdb re-derived calls from the PCR reads in MiXCR, one entry per CDR3 protein. The table records 190,000 or so distinct CDR3 sequences, 5.5% to 7% of them present only once. Sequencing used PBMCs, obtained before TCRalphabeta/CD19-depleted stem cell transplant. This clonotype was sampled from a girl under two years old with combined immunodeficiency, due to receive a stem cell transplant. The V call is TRBV20-1, the J call TRBJ2-1, with 11 bases identical to TRBD2. For the CDR3, the DNA is TGCAGTGCTAGCCTTAGCGGGGGGGTGTCATTTGATGAGCAGTTCTTC. Translation gives CSASLSGGVSFDEQFF.